A single sample gave rise to the 8 T cell receptor beta chains below, sequenced in a study of T-cell memory formation after mild COVID-19. TCRdb analysed the 5' RACE reads with MiXCR anew, one entry per CDR3 protein. Of about 340,000 distinct CDR3 sequences listed, approximately 12% were seen once; the top ten hold 20% to 25%. The sample was PBMCs or a T cell subset sorted from them (not recorded which). All receptors come from a man aged 18 to 35 who had mild COVID-19 (a few samples of this study predate the infection). Cell type and time point are not known.

In this sample, this clonotype turned up many times. The chain employs TRBV5-1 and TRBJ2-1; no clear D. V lost 4 bases and J lost 8, with 7 bases in between. Per germline, CDR1 SGHRS and CDR2 YFSETQ. The CDR3 sequence is 11 residues long. The CDR3 is CASSGVHEQFF. DNA of the CDR3: TGCGCCAGCAGCGGGGTCCATGAGCAGTTCTTC.

This clonotype occurred a few times. J is TRBJ1-4 and V is TRBV3-1; a possible D gene is TRBD1 (5 bases). The V gene's germline CDR1 is LGHDT and CDR2 YNNKEL (reference sequence). V was pared by 3 bases and J by 6 bases, with 11 bases between. The CDR3 runs to 14 residues. This chain's CDR3 is CASSHGALYEKLFF. CDR3 bases: TGTGCCAGCAGCCATGGGGCTTTGTATGAAAAACTGTTTTTT.

J is TRBJ2-1 and V is TRBV7-9; 12 nucleotides line up with TRBD2. The V segment lost 5 bases and the J segment 8 bases; nucleotides outside the gene matches: 7. Germline CDR1 and CDR2: SEHNR and FQNEAQ (reference sequence). The CDR3 is 15 amino acids. DNA for the CDR3: TGTGCCAGCAGCCAGAGACTAGCGGGGGTCTATGAGCAGTTCTTC. Its protein is CASSQRLAGVYEQFF.

The table lists this clonotype with a few counts. The chain recombines TRBV4-1 with TRBJ2-5; D uncertain. This CDR3 contains 14 residues. In germline, CDR1 is MGHRA, CDR2 YSYEKL. Trimming cost V 2 bases and J 4 bases, with 11 bases left between them. The CDR3 reads CASSQLGSSETQYF. The CDR3 DNA reads TGCGCCAGCAGCCAACTAGGCTCCTCAGAGACCCAGTACTTC.

The chain couples TRBV7-2 to TRBJ2-5, with TRBD2 matching 8 bases. There are 15 residues in the CDR3. CDR1 SGHTA and CDR2 FQGNSA come from the germline V gene. V shed 2 bases, J shed 5 bases, and the junction held 7 bases outside the gene matches. CDR3: CASSLFAGGTETQYF. The CDR3 region has the DNA TGTGCCAGCAGCTTATTCGCGGGGGGTACGGAGACCCAGTACTTC.

The sample holds a few counts of this clonotype. The V call is TRBV30, the J call TRBJ2-5, with 9 bases identical to TRBD2. V lost 6 bases and J lost 5; bases outside the gene matches: 13. CDR1 and CDR2 from the germline V gene are GTSNPN and SVGIG (reference sequence). This CDR3 spans 15 amino acids. CDR3 sequence: CACHGSSGGPETQYF. CDR3 nucleotide sequence: TGTGCCTGCCACGGCTCAAGCGGGGGGCCGGAGACCCAGTACTTC. The variable domain in full, completed from reference TRBV30 and TRBJ2-5, reads SQTIHQWPATLVQPVGSPLSLECTVEGTSNPNLYWYRQAAGRGLQLLFYSVGIGQISSEVPQNLSASRPQDRQFILSSKKLLLSDSGFYLCACHGSSGGPETQYFGPGTRLLVL.

The chain recombines TRBV12-3 or TRBV12-4 with TRBJ2-1; 11 bases fit TRBD2. The V segment lost 5 bases and the J segment 9 bases; nucleotides outside the gene matches: 6. There are 14 residues in the CDR3. The CDR3 bases are TGTGCCAGCAGTCCTAGCGGGGGGATCGGTGAGCAGTTCTTC. It translates to CASSPSGGIGEQFF.

This chain joins TRBV18 and TRBJ2-4; 15 bases map to TRBD2. The CDR3 is 16 amino acids. V shed 4 bases and J 9 bases; nucleotides not matched to a gene: 7. The germline CDR1 and CDR2 sequences are KGHSH and LQKENI. Written as DNA, the CDR3 is TGTGCCAGCTCACTTCGGACTAGCGGGGGGGCTGCCATTCAGTACTTC. Residues: CASSLRTSGGAAIQYF.